This TCR beta chain emerged from a study of cytomegalovirus exposure and HLA in healthy donors. The CDR3 is 13 amino acids. V was shortened by 5 bases and J by 6 bases, with 15 bases between the two germline ends. Per the germline V gene, CDR1 is SGHDT and CDR2 is YYEEEE. A few counts support this clone. PCR primers comprised 60 Vbeta and 13 Jbeta primers. The data were produced by immunoSEQ multiplex PCR, yet TCRdb's version contains in-frame clones alone and is incomplete. The repertoire consists of 150,000 to 200,000 clones, with roughly 75% occurring once and the leading ten covering approximately 10%.

The V and J genes are TRBV5-6 and TRBJ2-7, with D maybe TRBD1 (6 bases). The sample was PBMCs. The TCR comes from a man aged 18 to 30 in good health and CMV-seropositive. The CDR3 DNA sequence: TGTGCCAGCAGAGGGGACACCCGGGGCGAGCAGTACTTC. It encodes CASRGDTRGEQYF.